The present T cell receptor beta chain was sequenced within a study of blood T cell repertoires in COVID-19. Study information: Sites across the United States, Italy and Spain contributed samples from acute and convalescent COVID-19.

Produced via immunoSEQ multiplex PCR; TCRdb's table is partial and in-frame only. The profile shows roughly 250,000 clones, around 87% of them singletons. Germline V lookup: CDR1 MNHEY, CDR2 SMNVEV (reference sequence). The junction had 5 bases not matched to a gene; V was cut back by 0 bases and J by 5 bases. The CDR3 loop spans 15 amino acids. Sequenced: peripheral blood. The gene calls are TRBV27 and TRBJ1-2; the match to TRBD1 covers 8 bases. The TCR originated in a woman aged 50 to 65 with acute or convalescent COVID-19. CDR3 protein: CASSLSEGQGYGYTF. CDR3 in DNA: TGTGCCAGCAGTTTATCGGAAGGACAGGGATATGGCTACACCTTC.